The 12 T cell receptor beta chains below come from one sample, sequenced in a study of blood T cell repertoires in COVID-19 (dated by TCRdb to 2020 to 2022). The library was made by the immunoSEQ multiplex PCR assay. As stored in TCRdb, this immuneACCESS dataset retains in-frame rearrangements with V and J assigned. A fraction of the clones does not appear; measured against another copy, unresolved V genes explain less than half of the discrepancy, and the remainder lacks a known reason. This sample is represented by some 520,000 clones; about 88% of them were singletons. The ten largest clonotypes hold roughly 0.9% of the sample. The sample was peripheral blood. Receptors were obtained from a man between 18 and 29 years old with COVID-19, enrolled during active disease.

The chain has TRBV6-5 and TRBJ1-4; possibly TRBD1 for D (6 bases). Trimming shortened V by 8 bases and J by 5 bases, and 18 bases separated the two germline ends. Germline assignment: CDR1 MNHEY and CDR2 SVGAGI. This CDR3 region has 15 residues. Here the CDR3 DNA reads TGTGCCAGCGCCCGGAACAGGGAAGGGAATGAAAAACTGTTTTTT. This encodes CASARNREGNEKLFF.

The rearrangement joins TRBV11-2 to TRBJ1-6; D is undetermined. The CDR3 covers 15 residues. The germline V gene has CDR1 SGHAT and CDR2 FQNNGV. The germline V and J ends were trimmed by 1 base and 8 bases, with 12 bases remaining between them. The CDR3 DNA is TGTGCCAGCAGCTTAGTCCTAAGTGCGGATTCACCCCTCCACTTT. Amino acid sequence: CASSLVLSADSPLHF.

The chain couples TRBV19 to TRBJ1-2, with a tentative D call TRBD1 (5 bases). Germline V gene sequence: CDR1 LNHDA, CDR2 SQIVND (reference sequence). The V end lost 5 bases, the J end lost 7 bases, and 11 bases lay between the germline ends. The CDR3 runs to 12 residues. The CDR3 is CASSLKGIGYTF. The CDR3 bases are TGTGCCAGTAGTCTCAAGGGGATTGGCTACACCTTC.

The V gene is TRBV6-5, the J gene TRBJ1-1, with no clear D. CDR1 is MNHEY and CDR2 is SVGAGI in the germline V gene. The V end lost 0 bases, the J end lost 5 bases, and 10 bases lay between the germline ends. This CDR3 contains 14 residues. The CDR3, as DNA: TGTGCCAGCAGTTACTCACCGGGGAGAACTGAAGCTTTCTTT. Its protein is CASSYSPGRTEAFF.

This clone has just one count. J is TRBJ2-5 and V is TRBV18; 7 bases align to TRBD2. CDR1 and CDR2 (germline): KGHSH, LQKENI. The CDR3 totals 17 residues. Losses at the gene ends were 4 bases for V and 4 bases for J; bases not matched to a gene: 15. In DNA, the CDR3 is TGTGCCAGCTCACTCATTCGGAAGCGGGGTTTTGGAGAGACCCAGTACTTC. It specifies CASSLIRKRGFGETQYF.

This clone was counted between two and nine times. The chain employs TRBV4-1 and TRBJ1-1; 7 nucleotides agree with TRBD1. Germline V gene lookup returns CDR1 MGHRA and CDR2 YSYEKL. The V and J ends lost 4 bases and 0 bases, in that order; junction bases with no gene match: 17. The CDR3 covers 19 residues. The CDR3 protein is CASSLSGGTEGIMNTEAFF. In DNA, the CDR3 is TGCGCCAGCAGCCTATCAGGGGGTACGGAAGGTATCATGAACACTGAAGCTTTCTTT.

The chain recombines TRBV27 with TRBJ1-1, with a tentative D call TRBD1 (5 bases). From germline, CDR1 is MNHEY and CDR2 SMNVEV (reference sequence). The V end was cut by 2 bases, the J end by 3 bases, with 13 bases between. The CDR3 is 15 residues long. The DNA for the CDR3 is TGTGCCAGCAGTTTACTTGGCAGGGCCGACACTGAAGCTTTCTTT. The encoded protein is CASSLLGRADTEAFF.

The chain combines TRBV11-2 with TRBJ2-7; D perhaps matches TRBD1 (7 bases). The CDR3 loop spans 17 amino acids. Deletions cut 1 base from V and 5 bases from J, with 21 bases between. CDR1 SGHAT and CDR2 FQNNGV come from the germline V gene. CDR3: CASSLARGVNPGDEQYF. As DNA, the CDR3 is TGTGCCAGCAGCTTAGCCAGGGGGGTGAACCCCGGAGACGAGCAGTACTTC.

This chain uses TRBV5-1 with TRBJ2-6; TRBD1 is a possible D gene (6 bases). V lost 3 bases and J lost 4, with 20 bases in between. Germline V gene lookup returns CDR1 SGHRS and CDR2 YFSETQ. This CDR3 region has 18 residues. CDR3 protein: CASSYRDIRLPGANVLTF. CDR3 nucleotides: TGCGCCAGCAGCTACCGGGACATTCGGCTCCCGGGGGCCAACGTCCTGACTTTC.

The chain links TRBV3-1 (or the pseudogene TRBV3-2) to TRBJ2-4; 9 positions match TRBD1. With V trimmed by 3 bases and J by 6 bases, 6 bases remained unmatched. CDR1 and CDR2 (germline): LGHDT, YNNKEL (reference sequence). There are 15 residues in the CDR3. The CDR3 sequence: CASSQDRGPRNIQYF. CDR3 DNA: TGTGCCAGCAGCCAGGACAGGGGTCCCCGAAACATTCAGTACTTC.

V and J are TRBV19 and TRBJ2-2; TRBD2 matches at 11 bases. V lost 4 bases to trimming and J lost 8 bases; unmatched junction nucleotides: 3. Germline assignment: CDR1 LNHDA and CDR2 SQIVND (reference sequence). The CDR3 has 14 amino acids. The CDR3 spells CASSTLAGGGELFF. CDR3 DNA: TGTGCCAGTAGTACGCTAGCGGGAGGAGGGGAGCTGTTTTTT.

V gene TRBV5-1 combines with J gene TRBJ2-7, with TRBD1 matching 7 bases. The CDR3 covers 13 residues. Per the germline V gene, CDR1 is SGHRS and CDR2 is YFSETQ. Trimming cost V 4 bases and J 5 bases; bases outside gene matches: 6. CDR3 nucleotide sequence: TGCGCCAGCAGCGAAAGACAGGGAAACGAGCAGTACTTC. Translating it yields CASSERQGNEQYF.